This T cell receptor beta chain came from a study of blood T cell repertoires in COVID-19. Resolution of symptoms, clearance, or two negative PCRs was present in recovered Cohort 3 donors. The germline V and J ends were trimmed by 4 bases and 0 bases, with 12 bases remaining between them. This CDR3 is 16 amino acids long. The germline CDR1 and CDR2 sequences are SGHAT and FQDESV (reference sequence). The data were produced by immunoSEQ multiplex PCR, yet TCRdb's version contains in-frame clones alone and is incomplete. This sample has around 170,000 clones; 80% to 90% occur once, and the top ten carry approximately 8%.

This rearrangement joins TRBV11-1 to TRBJ1-4; D gene ambiguous. Sequenced input: PBMCs or T cells enriched from blood (not recorded which). The clonotype originates from a woman aged 45-65 years who had recovered from COVID-19. CDR3 sequence (DNA): TGTGCCAGCAGCTCTCACGGGATCACAACTAATGAAAAACTGTTTTTT. Translated: CASSSHGITTNEKLFF.